Following are 6 T cell receptor beta chains from one sample sequenced in a study of control samples from healthy donors and cancer patients. Sequencing used immunoSEQ multiplex PCR; TCRdb keeps in-frame clones, though not all of them. Counted here are roughly 150,000 clones, about 93% occurring once; the ten biggest clones make up under 2.5%. Specimen: blood. These TCRs come from a man over 45 in good health.

This clone came up once. V gene TRBV5-1 combines with J gene TRBJ2-3, with D tentatively TRBD1 (6 bases). The germline V gene encodes CDR1 SGHRS and CDR2 YFSETQ. V lost 4 bases and J 5 bases, leaving 14 bases between the germline ends. The CDR3 length is 14 residues. CDR3 bases: TGCGCCAGCAGCGCAGGACAGAGGGAAGATACGCAGTATTTT. This gives the protein CASSAGQREDTQYF.

The V gene is TRBV5-1, the J gene TRBJ2-3; D perhaps matches TRBD1 (5 bases). This CDR3 spans 15 amino acids. Trimming pared 0 bases from V and 2 bases from J, leaving 10 bases between. Germline V gene sequence: CDR1 SGHRS, CDR2 YFSETQ. The CDR3 DNA is TGCGCCAGCAGCTTGGGCCTAGGGGACACAGATACGCAGTATTTT. It yields the protein CASSLGLGDTDTQYF.

The chain carries TRBV19 and TRBJ2-2; no reliable D call. Trimming cost V 7 bases and J 6 bases, with 12 bases left between them. Germline CDR1 reads LNHDA; CDR2 reads SQIVND (reference sequence). The CDR3 contains 13 residues. CDR3 DNA: TGTGCCAGTAAAGTTCTCGGCCCCGGGGAGCTGTTTTTT. Translated, it gives CASKVLGPGELFF. The variable domain in full, with the rest retrieved from reference TRBV19 and TRBJ2-2, is DGGITQSPKYLFRKEGQNVTLSCEQNLNHDAMYWYRQDPGQGLRLIYYSQIVNDFQKGDIAEGYSVSREKKESFPLTVTSAQKNPTAFYLCASKVLGPGELFFGEGSRLTVL.

The chain is built from TRBV5-1 and TRBJ2-7; D remains ambiguous. The CDR3 has 14 residues. Germline V lookup: CDR1 SGHRS, CDR2 YFSETQ. The V gene lost 4 bases and the J gene lost 0 bases, with 11 bases spanning the gap. CDR3 sequence reads: CASSRRESSYEQYF. The CDR3 DNA follows: TGCGCCAGCAGCCGGCGAGAGAGCTCCTACGAGCAGTACTTC.

About this clone itself: Other DNA sequences from this sample encode an identical CDR3 as well. This rearrangement joins TRBV28 to TRBJ1-1; 7 bases are shared with TRBD1. V dropped 3 bases and J dropped 5; count of bases not matched to a gene: 6. The V gene's germline CDR1 is MDHEN and CDR2 SYDVKM. This CDR3 is 14 amino acids long. CDR3 sequence: CASSFSGGGTEAFF. CDR3 DNA sequence: TGTGCCAGCAGTTTTTCAGGGGGGGGGACTGAAGCTTTCTTT.

The chain employs TRBV28 and TRBJ2-7; D perhaps matches TRBD1 (7 bases). Trimming pared 4 bases from V and 3 bases from J, leaving 19 bases between. The CDR3 runs to 16 residues. Germline CDR1 and CDR2: MDHEN and SYDVKM. This CDR3 is CASSYYRGGHNYEQYF. The CDR3 nucleotides are TGTGCCAGCAGTTATTACAGGGGAGGCCACAACTACGAGCAGTACTTC.